The 3 T cell receptor beta chains presented below share a single source sample, sequenced in a study of early T cells in non-severe SARS-CoV-2 infection. MiXCR was run by TCRdb on the 5' RACE reads, yielding one entry per CDR3 protein. Of tens of thousands of distinct CDR3 sequences in the sample, roughly 18% were seen once. This specimen was whole blood, taken at baseline. The source is an adult who was a healthcare worker with PCR-confirmed SARS-CoV-2 infection or an uninfected control (not recorded which).

This clonotype was seen just once. J is TRBJ2-2 and V is TRBV4-3; D gene unclear. V was shortened by 0 bases and J by 7 bases, with 15 bases between the two germline ends. The germline V gene encodes CDR1 LGHNA and CDR2 YSLEER. The CDR3 loop spans 16 amino acids. Written as DNA, the CDR3 is TGCGCCAGCAGCCAAGATGAACCAGTGTCGGGCGGGGAGCTGTTTTTT. Amino acid sequence: CASSQDEPVSGGELFF.

The CDR3 protein is CASSLAGYGSPLHF. DNA of the CDR3: TGTGCCAGCAGCTTGGCAGGTTACGGTTCACCCCTCCACTTT. The chain has TRBV7-2 and TRBJ1-6; D uncertain. Looked up from germline, CDR1 is SGHTA and CDR2 is FQGNSA. V lost 3 bases, J lost 9 bases, and 12 bases lay in between. The length of the CDR3 is 14 residues. The whole variable domain, remainder taken from reference TRBV7-2 and TRBJ1-6, is GAGVSQSPSNKVTEKGKDVELRCDPISGHTALYWYRQSLGQGLEFLIYFQGNSAPDKSGLPSDRFSAERTGGSVSTLTIQRTQQEDSAVYLCASSLAGYGSPLHFGNGTRLTVT.

This clonotype was counted between two and nine times. The chain is built from TRBV6-5 and TRBJ2-3, with 10 bases fitting TRBD2. Germline V gives CDR1 MNHEY, CDR2 SVGAGI. The CDR3 spans 14 residues. The V and J ends lost 6 bases and 0 bases, in that order; junction bases with no gene match: 0. CDR3 nucleotides: TGTGCCAGCAGACTAGCGGGGAGCACAGATACGCAGTATTTT. This gives the protein CASRLAGSTDTQYF.